This T cell receptor (beta chain) was captured in a study of T cells in narcolepsy (dated by TCRdb to 2017 to 2018). Broadly, across the study: Patients with narcolepsy type 1 or type 2 (NT1, NT2) and healthy control donors were enrolled in the study. The study used TCR Vbeta sequencing to track clonotypes in blood and CSF while looking for autoreactive T cells in narcolepsy patients that target self-antigens of hypocretin neurons (hypocretin, TRIB2).

The library was produced with the immunoSEQ multiplex PCR assay. What TCRdb holds here is the immuneACCESS table cut down to in-frame rearrangements. Part of the clones is not present; checked against another copy, under half of the missing clones reflect an unresolved V gene, and the others are unexplained. Here the sample has about 40,000 clones; approximately 85% occur a single time. The ten largest clones capture about 1.5% of the sample. Paper-wide results and their limitations: According to the report, autoreactive clonotypes were detected serially in the blood of the same patients and of different patients, but not in healthy controls. Plots that compared CSF and blood CD4+ T cell clonotypes from the same patient highlighted HCRT-specific and TRIB2-specific autoreactive clonotypes. Certain blood memory CD4+ repertoires from patients and controls had no sequences that matched autoreactive T cell clones. Patients and controls had comparable numbers of sequenced blood memory CD4+ clonotypes, averaging about 37,000 and 33,000, respectively.

Via the germline V gene (reference sequence), CDR1 is LNHDA and CDR2 SQIVND. The CDR3 spans 16 residues, from the cysteine through the phenylalanine. Only the CDR3 portion is preserved as DNA: 48 bases, with reading frame beginning at the first base. From V the trimming removes 3 bases and from J it removes 4 bases, while the gene matches leave 7 bases of the junction unaccounted for. For TCR Vbeta sequencing, memory CD4+ T cells were sorted ex vivo from the peripheral blood of both healthy controls and narcolepsy patients. Comments on this clone: Its antigen remains undetermined. Base qualities are missing; no much larger clone stands one base away.

The chain is encoded by TRBV19 joined to TRBJ1-5, and TRBD1 aligns with 9 junction nucleotides. Sequencing was carried out using CD45RA- memory CD4+ T cells from PBMCs. The cell subset or site tag for this specimen amounts to: memory T cells sorted ex vivo from peripheral blood. The sequence came from a human donor with narcolepsy. The sequenced DNA is TGTGCCAGTAGTATGGCCGGGACAGGGAGTAATCAGCCCCAGCATTTT. It translates to CASSMAGTGSNQPQHF.